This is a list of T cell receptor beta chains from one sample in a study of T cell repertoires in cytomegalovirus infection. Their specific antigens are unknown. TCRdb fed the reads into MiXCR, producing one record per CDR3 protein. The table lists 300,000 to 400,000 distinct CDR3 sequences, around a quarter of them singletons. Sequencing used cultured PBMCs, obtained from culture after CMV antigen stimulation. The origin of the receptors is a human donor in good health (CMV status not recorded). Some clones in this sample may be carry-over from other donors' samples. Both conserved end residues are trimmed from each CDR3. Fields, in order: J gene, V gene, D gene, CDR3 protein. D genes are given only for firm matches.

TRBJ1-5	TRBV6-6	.	ASGGPQHYQPQH
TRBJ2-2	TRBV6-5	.	ASTARGSGELF
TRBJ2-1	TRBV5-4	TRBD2	ASSLRTSGKDEQF
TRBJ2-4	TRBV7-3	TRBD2	ASSLIPGLAGVIAKNIQY
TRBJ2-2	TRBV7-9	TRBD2	ARDSSGRFYTGELF
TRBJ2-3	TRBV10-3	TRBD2	ATGRESHTDTQY
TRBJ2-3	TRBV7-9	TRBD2	ASSELATGTDTQY
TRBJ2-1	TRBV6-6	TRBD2	ASSTPSGRANEQF
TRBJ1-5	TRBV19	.	ASSRKRQDDQPQH
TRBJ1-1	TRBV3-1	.	ASSRNQGRYLNTEAF
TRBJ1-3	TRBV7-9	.	ASSRKSSGNTIY
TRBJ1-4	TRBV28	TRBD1	ASSSADREKLF
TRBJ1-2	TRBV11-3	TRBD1	ASSLGSTGPSYGYT
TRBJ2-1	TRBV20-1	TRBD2	SARPSGRSYNEQF
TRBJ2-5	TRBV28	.	ASSLPGETQY
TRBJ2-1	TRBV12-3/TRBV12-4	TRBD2	ASSYLTSGLYNEQF
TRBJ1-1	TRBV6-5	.	ASSYGRRQGNTEAF
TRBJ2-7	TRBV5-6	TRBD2	AAAGREGLYEQY
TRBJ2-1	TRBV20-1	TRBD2	SADSGTSGRASPF
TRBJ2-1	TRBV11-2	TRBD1	ASSAPGQAFNEQF
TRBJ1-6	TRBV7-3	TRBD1	ASSSTGGNSPLH
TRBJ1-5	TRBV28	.	ASNVGGGGNQPQH
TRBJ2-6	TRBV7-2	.	ASSIRQPSSGANVLT
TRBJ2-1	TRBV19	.	ASSIDTAAGLMNEQF
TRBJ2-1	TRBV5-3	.	ARSLARTASYNEQF
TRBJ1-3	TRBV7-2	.	ASSLEAINGNTLY
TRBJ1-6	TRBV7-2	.	ASSLWAGHSYNSPLH
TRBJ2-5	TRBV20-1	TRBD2	SALREASWETQY
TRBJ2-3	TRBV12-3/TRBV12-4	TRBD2	ASSSSGRASDTQY
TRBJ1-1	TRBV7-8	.	ASSLEGHHTEAF
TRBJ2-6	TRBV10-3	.	AISLGSGANVLT
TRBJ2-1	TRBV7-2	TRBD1	ASSTGQSHNEQF
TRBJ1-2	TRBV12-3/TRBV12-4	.	ASSLEAGRHYGYT
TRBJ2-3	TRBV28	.	ASSPLGVGDDSTDTQY
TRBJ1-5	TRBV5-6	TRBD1	ASSLTRGQIQPQH
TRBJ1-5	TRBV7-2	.	ASGIQGSNQPQH
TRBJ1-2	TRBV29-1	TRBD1	SSGPQGASSLHGYT
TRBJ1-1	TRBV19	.	ASSQGPHSEAF
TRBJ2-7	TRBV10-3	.	AISGGESYEQY
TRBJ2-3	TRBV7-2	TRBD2	ASSLDFAGGPINTDTQY
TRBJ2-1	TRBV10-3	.	AISDGRGNEQF
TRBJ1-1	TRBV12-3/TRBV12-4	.	ASRSGQRNTEAF
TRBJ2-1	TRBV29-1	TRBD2	SAAGTSGFDNEQF
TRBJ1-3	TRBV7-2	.	ASSPDSLSGNTIY